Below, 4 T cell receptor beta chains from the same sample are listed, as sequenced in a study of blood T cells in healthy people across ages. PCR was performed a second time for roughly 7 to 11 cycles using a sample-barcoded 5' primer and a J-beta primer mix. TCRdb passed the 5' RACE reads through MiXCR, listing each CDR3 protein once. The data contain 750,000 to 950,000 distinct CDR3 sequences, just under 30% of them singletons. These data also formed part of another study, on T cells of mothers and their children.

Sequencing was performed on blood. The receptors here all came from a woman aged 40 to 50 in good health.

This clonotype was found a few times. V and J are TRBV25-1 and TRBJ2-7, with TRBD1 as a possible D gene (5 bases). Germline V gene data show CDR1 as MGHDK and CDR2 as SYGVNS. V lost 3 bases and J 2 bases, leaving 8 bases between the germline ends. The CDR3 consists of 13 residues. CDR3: CASSEWTTYEQYF. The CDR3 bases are TGTGCCAGCAGTGAGTGGACAACCTACGAGCAGTACTTC.

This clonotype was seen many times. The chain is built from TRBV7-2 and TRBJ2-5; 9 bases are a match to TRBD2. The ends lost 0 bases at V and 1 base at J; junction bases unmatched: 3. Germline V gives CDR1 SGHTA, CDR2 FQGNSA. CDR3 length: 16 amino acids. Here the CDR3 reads CASSLASGGPQETQYF. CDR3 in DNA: TGTGCCAGCAGCTTAGCCAGCGGGGGGCCCCAAGAGACCCAGTACTTC.

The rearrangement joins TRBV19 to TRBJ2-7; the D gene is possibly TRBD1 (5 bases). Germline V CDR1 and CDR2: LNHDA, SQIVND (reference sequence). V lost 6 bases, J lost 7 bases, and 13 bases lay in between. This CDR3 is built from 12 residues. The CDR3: CASRQGTREQYF. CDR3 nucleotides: TGTGCCAGTAGGCAGGGTACGCGGGAGCAGTACTTC.

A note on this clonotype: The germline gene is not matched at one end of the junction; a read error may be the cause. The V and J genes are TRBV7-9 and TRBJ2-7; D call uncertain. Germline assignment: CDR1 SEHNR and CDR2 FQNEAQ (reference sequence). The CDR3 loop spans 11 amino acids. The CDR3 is CANSLGPEQYF. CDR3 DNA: TGTGCCAACAGCTTAGGTCCCGAGCAGTACTTC.